The 4 T cell receptor beta chains reported below all come from one sample, sequenced in a study of T cells in Graves' hyperthyroidism and ophthalmopathy. Researchers took RNA transcripts and amplified the TCR beta CDR3 regions from them. The HTBI primer set drove a first-round RT-PCR of the TCR CDR3. TCRdb passed the multiplex PCR reads through MiXCR, listing each CDR3 protein once. The data contain roughly 180,000 distinct CDR3 sequences, less than 10% of them singletons. The sequenced sample consisted of blood. These receptors came from a woman under 30 with Graves' hyperthyroidism that later progressed to Graves' ophthalmopathy.

The table lists this clonotype with many counts. The rearrangement links TRBV7-9 to TRBJ1-4, with unresolved D. Germline values: CDR1 SEHNR, CDR2 FQNEAQ (reference sequence). The length of the CDR3 is 15 residues. Trimming took off 1 base at V and 5 bases at J, with 11 bases between the two ends. The CDR3 DNA sequence: TGTGCCAGCAGCTTAGATGGAGGGATGAATGAAAAACTGTTTTTT. This encodes CASSLDGGMNEKLFF. The whole variable domain, remainder taken from reference TRBV7-9 and TRBJ1-4, is DTGVSQNPRHKITKRGQNVTFRCDPISEHNRLYWYRQTLGQGPEFLTYFQNEAQLEKSRLLSDRFSAERPKGSFSTLEIQRTEQGDSAMYLCASSLDGGMNEKLFFGSGTQLSVL.

J is TRBJ2-7 and V is TRBV6-1; TRBD2 aligns across 10 bases. The J segment lost 5 bases and the V segment lost 3 bases, leaving 10 bases of the junction unmatched. CDR1 and CDR2 (germline): MNHNS, SASEGT. This CDR3 has 16 residues. The CDR3 nucleotides are TGTGCCAGCAGTGAGAGACTAGCGGGTCGAGACGACGAGCAGTACTTC. It encodes CASSERLAGRDDEQYF.

This clonotype was seen many times. The rearrangement joins TRBV12-5 to TRBJ2-1; D gene unclear. V gave up 3 bases and J gave up 3 bases, with 0 bases separating them. Germline values: CDR1 LGHNT, CDR2 FRNRAP. This CDR3 has 11 amino acids. CDR3 nucleotides: TGTGCTAGTGGTTTCTACAATGAGCAGTTCTTC. As protein: CASGFYNEQFF.

The V call is TRBV5-6, the J call TRBJ2-6; 8 nucleotides match TRBD2. J gave up 13 bases and V 2 bases, and 5 bases lay outside the gene matches. This CDR3 spans 13 amino acids. CDR1 is SGHDT and CDR2 is YYEEEE in the germline V gene. The CDR3 sequence: CASSLGTSHVLTF. CDR3 coding DNA: TGTGCCAGCAGCTTAGGGACTAGTCATGTCCTGACTTTC.